This TCR beta chain was sequenced in a study of glioma-infiltrating T cells. Study conclusions and caveats: Tissue-blood divergence was below expectation in non-neoplastic patients, above in gliomas.

The iRepertoire nested amplicon-rescue multiplex PCR amplified TCR alpha and beta CDR3s from RNA. TCRdb re-analysed the multiplex PCR reads in MiXCR, keeping a single row per CDR3 protein. This sample yields about 130,000 distinct CDR3 sequences, of which under 30% are seen a single time; about a quarter belongs to the top ten. This CDR3 contains 13 residues. V was shortened by 6 bases and J by 5 bases, with 14 bases between the two germline ends. The V gene's germline CDR1 is DFQATT and CDR2 SNEGSKA (reference sequence). This clonotype was recorded many times. What it binds is unknown. Sequencing input: glioma tissue, nonneoplastic brain tissue, or PBMCs (not recorded which). The gene calls are TRBV20-1 and TRBJ1-5; the D is unclear. The receptor comes from a human donor with low-grade glioma or glioblastoma, undergoing nonglioma brain surgery, or in good health (not recorded which). The CDR3 nucleotides read TGCAGTGCGCGACCACTCCGCCATCAGCCCCAGCATTTT. Protein: CSARPLRHQPQHF.